These 11 T cell receptor beta chains were all obtained from the same sample, sequenced in a study of blood T cell repertoires in COVID-19. The data were produced by immunoSEQ multiplex PCR, yet TCRdb's version contains in-frame clones alone and is incomplete. Of a few hundred thousand clones detected, approximately 80% appear once; the ten largest clones hold less than 3.5%. Sequenced material: peripheral blood. These receptors all stem from a woman in her late teens or twenties with acute or convalescent COVID-19.

This chain connects TRBV4-1 to TRBJ2-5; 11 positions agree with TRBD2. Germline V gives CDR1 MGHRA, CDR2 YSYEKL. Trimming cost V 6 bases and J 2 bases; bases outside gene matches: 5. The CDR3 contains 15 residues. For the CDR3, the DNA is TGCGCCAGCAGGCACGGGACTAGCGGACAAGAGACCCAGTACTTC. Encoded protein: CASRHGTSGQETQYF.

The J gene is TRBJ1-5, the V gene TRBV5-1, with 9 positions matching TRBD1. Germline V gives CDR1 SGHRS, CDR2 YFSETQ. Trimming at V came to 4 bases and at J to 5 bases, leaving 7 bases not matched to a gene. This CDR3 spans 15 amino acids. CDR3 nucleotides: TGCGCCAGCAGCACGACAGGGGGATTGTATCAGCCCCAGCATTTT. Translating gives CASSTTGGLYQPQHF.

This clone was seen a single time. The chain has TRBV19 and TRBJ1-1; 7 positions match TRBD1. Germline V gives CDR1 LNHDA, CDR2 SQIVND (reference sequence). J gave up 0 bases and V 2 bases, and 3 bases lay outside the gene matches. The CDR3 loop spans 15 amino acids. CDR3 region: CASSIRGQLNTEAFF. The CDR3 nucleotides are TGTGCCAGTAGTATACGGGGACAGTTGAACACTGAAGCTTTCTTT.

The V gene is TRBV7-2, the J gene TRBJ2-1; no definite D call. In germline, CDR1 is SGHTA, CDR2 FQGNSA. This CDR3 is built from 12 residues. V was pared by 2 bases and J by 6 bases, with 5 bases between. The CDR3 sequence is CASSLNLNEQFF. CDR3 in DNA: TGTGCCAGCAGCTTAAATCTCAATGAGCAGTTCTTC.

V is TRBV13 and J is TRBJ1-2; TRBD1 might be the D (5 bases). Germline V lookup: CDR1 PRHDT, CDR2 FYEKMQ (reference sequence). V lost 1 base and J lost 6, with 9 bases in between. The CDR3 covers 13 residues. The CDR3 here is CASSLARVDGYTF. The CDR3 DNA is TGTGCCAGCAGCTTAGCCAGGGTTGATGGCTACACCTTC.

V and J are TRBV6-5 and TRBJ2-2; no firm D call. With 2 bases removed from V and 6 bases from J, the gap between germline ends came to 10 bases. Germline CDR1 reads MNHEY; CDR2 reads SVGAGI. There are 14 residues in the CDR3. DNA of the CDR3: TGTGCCAGCAGTTACACTAACGCCGCCGGGGAGCTGTTTTTT. This gives the protein CASSYTNAAGELFF.

The V and J genes are TRBV7-9 and TRBJ2-1; 9 bases align to TRBD2. The CDR3 has 16 residues. CDR1 and CDR2 from the germline V gene are SEHNR and FQNEAQ (reference sequence). V was pared by 2 bases and J by 8 bases, with 10 bases of the junction left unmatched. In DNA form, the CDR3 reads TGTGCCAGCAGCTTATTGGCGGGAGGGCTTTGGGATGAGCAGTTCTTC. Translated: CASSLLAGGLWDEQFF.

This clone was seen just once. The chain is built from TRBV27 and TRBJ2-3; D is undetermined. The V gene lost 2 bases and the J gene lost 2 bases, with 17 bases spanning the gap. CDR3 length: 17 residues. From germline, CDR1 is MNHEY and CDR2 SMNVEV (reference sequence). This chain's CDR3 is CASSLQSRGTATDTQYF. CDR3 in DNA: TGTGCCAGCAGTTTACAGTCAAGAGGAACTGCCACAGATACGCAGTATTTT.

This clone was picked up a small number of times. In nucleotides, the CDR3 is TGTGCCATATCACTAGCGGGAGGGGGCTCCTACGAGCAGTACTTC. Amino acid sequence: CAISLAGGGSYEQYF. The V and J genes are TRBV28 and TRBJ2-7; TRBD2 agrees at 13 bases. Trimming took 10 bases from V and 0 from J; bases not matched to a gene: 6. Germline loops: CDR1 MDHEN, CDR2 SYDVKM. This CDR3 is 15 amino acids long.

The chain uses TRBV9 and TRBJ2-7; 15 bases align to TRBD2. This CDR3 is 16 amino acids long. Trimming removed 4 bases from V and 8 bases from J; junction bases left unmatched: 10. Germline V lookup: CDR1 SGDLS, CDR2 YYNGEE. The CDR3 DNA sequence: TGTGCCAGCAGCTCCAGCGCGGGACTAGCGGGAGGTCAGCAGTACTTC. Amino acids: CASSSSAGLAGGQQYF.

The V call is TRBV4-3, the J call TRBJ2-1; 11 bases are shared with TRBD2. The germline V gene has CDR1 LGHNA and CDR2 YSLEER. With V trimmed by 1 base and J by 9 bases, 8 bases remained unmatched. This CDR3 contains 16 residues. This CDR3 reads CASSQGVSGRVGEQFF. The CDR3 nucleotides are TGCGCCAGCAGCCAAGGGGTTAGCGGGAGGGTGGGTGAGCAGTTCTTC.